Shown below are 32 T cell receptor beta chains from a single sample sequenced in a study of PD-1 blockade in classical Hodgkin lymphoma. TCRdb keeps only in-frame clones here, not all; method: immunoSEQ multiplex PCR. The data hold 53,000 or so clones, with approximately 81% observed a single time. Brentuximab vedotin exposure varied, and every patient relapsed after autologous stem cell transplantation. Here the sequenced sample was peripheral blood mononuclear cells (PBMCs), taken at baseline. These receptors all come from a human donor with classical Hodgkin lymphoma.

CDR3 loop: CASSSGQGKALNYGYTF. DNA for the CDR3: TGTGCCAGCAGCTCAGGACAGGGAAAAGCCCTTAACTATGGCTACACCTTC. V gene TRBV5-4 combines with J gene TRBJ1-2, with 8 positions matching TRBD1. This CDR3 region has 17 residues. Germline V CDR1 and CDR2: SGHNT, YYREEE (reference sequence). After removal of 3 bases from V and 1 base from J, the junction contained 11 bases not matched to a gene.

The chain carries TRBV5-1 and TRBJ2-2; D gene uncertain. Trimming took off 4 bases at V and 0 bases at J, with 13 bases between the two ends. This CDR3 is 16 amino acids long. Germline assignment: CDR1 SGHRS and CDR2 YFSETQ. The CDR3 sequence is CASSELGSPNTGELFF. CDR3 coding DNA: TGCGCCAGCAGCGAATTGGGCAGCCCGAACACCGGGGAGCTGTTTTTT.

The chain links TRBV11-3 to TRBJ2-5; D might be TRBD1 (6 bases). The CDR3 contains 15 residues. Germline loops: CDR1 SGHNT, CDR2 YENEEA. The V and J ends lost 1 base and 2 bases respectively, with 11 bases between them. CDR3 region: CASSLAQGIQETQYF. CDR3 sequence (DNA): TGTGCCAGCAGCTTAGCCCAGGGGATACAAGAGACCCAGTACTTC.

The chain recombines TRBV27 with TRBJ2-3; 7 nucleotides agree with TRBD2. Germline CDR1 is MNHEY and CDR2 is SMNVEV (reference sequence). The CDR3 is 14 amino acids. V gave up 3 bases and J gave up 5 bases; unmatched junction bases: 5. Here the CDR3 DNA reads TGTGCCAGCAGTTTCCAAGTAGCGGGAGATACGCAGTATTTT. It encodes CASSFQVAGDTQYF.

This chain uses TRBV19 with TRBJ1-1; the D is unclear. Trimming pared 7 bases from V and 5 bases from J, leaving 11 bases between. In germline, CDR1 is LNHDA, CDR2 SQIVND (reference sequence). This CDR3 is built from 12 residues. CDR3 sequence: CASKVSRTEAFF. The DNA of the CDR3 is TGTGCCAGTAAGGTTTCGAGGACTGAAGCTTTCTTT.

This chain joins TRBV29-1 and TRBJ2-1; 12 nucleotides match TRBD2. The V gene's germline CDR1 is SQVTM and CDR2 ANQGSEA. V was clipped by 7 bases and J by 2 bases; unmatched bases: 6. This CDR3 contains 15 residues. The CDR3 bases are TGCAGCGAGACTAGCGGGAGTACCACCTACAATGAGCAGTTCTTC. Protein product: CSETSGSTTYNEQFF.

This clone was counted a single time. The chain is built from TRBV5-1 and TRBJ1-1; D not resolved. The CDR3 runs to 14 residues. Germline CDR1 is SGHRS and CDR2 is YFSETQ. V lost 3 bases and J lost 5, with 14 bases in between. The CDR3 nucleotides are TGCGCCAGCAGCTCCGGACCCCCTGCTACTGAAGCTTTCTTT. It specifies CASSSGPPATEAFF. The variable domain in full, with the rest retrieved from reference TRBV5-1 and TRBJ1-1, is KAGVTQTPRYLIKTRGQQVTLSCSPISGHRSVSWYQQTPGQGLQFLFEYFSETQRNKGNFPGRFSGRQFSNSRSEMNVSTLELGDSALYLCASSSGPPATEAFFGQGTRLTVV.

This clone occurred a few times. V is TRBV9 and J is TRBJ2-1; 7 bases match TRBD1. The germline gives CDR1 SGDLS, CDR2 YYNGEE. With 0 bases clipped from V and 8 bases from J, the junction kept 8 bases outside the gene matches. The CDR3 is 15 residues long. The CDR3 DNA reads as TGTGCCAGCAGCGTAGAACAGGGGAGTATGGATGAGCAGTTCTTC. Amino acids: CASSVEQGSMDEQFF.

This chain joins TRBV7-2 and TRBJ2-7, with 12 bases identical to TRBD2. CDR3 length: 15 residues. Germline V CDR1 and CDR2: SGHTA, FQGNSA. With 6 bases clipped from V and 6 bases from J, the junction kept 9 bases outside the gene matches. Here the CDR3 DNA reads TGTGCCAGCAGTTTGACTAGCGGGAGAATGTCCGAGCAGTACTTC. Translating gives CASSLTSGRMSEQYF.

The chain recombines TRBV6-1 with TRBJ2-5; D remains ambiguous. The length of the CDR3 is 13 residues. V shed 6 bases and J shed 5 bases, with 13 bases lying between them. Germline values: CDR1 MNHNS, CDR2 SASEGT. This CDR3 is CASSTTPDETQYF. CDR3 in DNA: TGTGCCAGCAGCACCACGCCGGACGAGACCCAGTACTTC.

V is TRBV4-3 and J is TRBJ2-7; TRBD2 matches 11 bases. CDR1 is LGHNA, CDR2 YSLEER, per germline. This CDR3 comprises 17 residues. V shed 1 base and J 2 bases; nucleotides not matched to a gene: 7. The CDR3, as DNA: TGCGCCAGCAGCCAAGCTTTACTAGCGGGAGTCCCCTACGAGCAGTACTTC. As protein: CASSQALLAGVPYEQYF.

The chain employs TRBV4-1 and TRBJ2-1; 12 bases agree with TRBD2. Germline-derived CDR1 and CDR2 are MGHRA and YSYEKL. This CDR3 region has 20 residues. V lost 4 bases and J lost 0; bases outside the gene matches: 13. CDR3 bases: TGCGCCAGCAGCCCATCTAGCGGGAGGGCCGGCCTAAGCTCCTACAATGAGCAGTTCTTC. It yields the protein CASSPSSGRAGLSSYNEQFF.

The chain links TRBV19 to TRBJ1-2, with unresolved D. CDR3 length equals 10 residues. Trimming removed 5 bases from V and 6 bases from J, with 4 bases in between. The germline CDR1 and CDR2 sequences are LNHDA and SQIVND (reference sequence). CDR3 sequence: CASSAHGYTF. The CDR3 DNA sequence: TGTGCCAGTAGTGCGCATGGCTACACCTTC.

Only a few counts were recorded for this clone. The chain recombines TRBV5-1 with TRBJ2-3, with TRBD2 matching over 10 bases. The CDR3 is 17 residues long. J was trimmed by 3 bases and V by 4 bases; bases with no gene match: 11. CDR1 is SGHRS and CDR2 is YFSETQ in the germline V gene. The CDR3 region is CASSQYQASGSTDTQYF. CDR3 bases: TGCGCCAGCAGCCAATATCAGGCTAGCGGGAGTACAGATACGCAGTATTTT.

V gene TRBV7-2 combines with J gene TRBJ1-2, with 10 bases identical to TRBD1. J gave up 6 bases and V 7 bases, and 14 bases lay outside the gene matches. The V gene's germline CDR1 is SGHTA and CDR2 FQGNSA. The CDR3 runs 16 residues. CDR3 residues: CASTRFPPGQGHGYTF. DNA for the CDR3: TGTGCCAGCACCAGATTCCCACCGGGACAGGGGCATGGCTACACCTTC.

The gene calls are TRBV7-9 and TRBJ2-7, with D perhaps matching TRBD2 (6 bases). V was cut by 7 bases and J by 3 bases, with 7 bases left in between. The CDR3 is made up of 11 amino acids. Germline-derived CDR1 and CDR2 are SEHNR and FQNEAQ (reference sequence). CDR3: CASIGGYEQYF. Written as DNA, the CDR3 is TGTGCCAGCATCGGGGGCTACGAGCAGTACTTC. Based on the CDR3 plus reference TRBV7-9 and TRBJ2-7, the full variable domain is DTGVSQNPRHKITKRGQNVTFRCDPISEHNRLYWYRQTLGQGPEFLTYFQNEAQLEKSRLLSDRFSAERPKGSFSTLEIQRTEQGDSAMYLCASIGGYEQYFGPGTRLTVT.

This clone came up once. CDR3 DNA: TGCGCCAGCAGTCCTAATAGACAGGATTGGGGAGAGACCCAGTACTTC. It encodes CASSPNRQDWGETQYF. The chain carries TRBV5-1 and TRBJ2-5, with D perhaps matching TRBD1 (6 bases). V was shortened by 5 bases and J by 4 bases, with 21 bases between the two germline ends. Germline V lookup: CDR1 SGHRS, CDR2 YFSETQ. The CDR3 runs 16 residues.

J is TRBJ1-1 and V is TRBV7-6; D is possibly TRBD1 (6 bases). Germline V gene sequence: CDR1 SGHVS, CDR2 FNYEAQ. V was pared by 5 bases and J by 0 bases, with 16 bases between. This CDR3 has 16 amino acids. The chain's CDR3 is CASSHRTEPLNTEAFF. CDR3 DNA: TGTGCCAGCAGCCACCGGACAGAGCCTTTGAACACTGAAGCTTTCTTT.

The chain recombines TRBV4-3 with TRBJ1-1; D may be TRBD1 (5 bases). Germline V gives CDR1 LGHNA, CDR2 YSLEER. The CDR3 spans 18 residues. Trimming pared 3 bases from V and 0 bases from J, leaving 20 bases between. As DNA, the CDR3 is TGCGCCAGCAGCCATCCCAAAGGAGGGGCGGTTATGAACACTGAAGCTTTCTTT. This sequence encodes CASSHPKGGAVMNTEAFF.

The chain uses TRBV6-1 and TRBJ1-1; D is undetermined. Trimming stripped 1 base from V and 0 bases from J, with 3 bases between. There are 13 residues in the CDR3. From germline, CDR1 is MNHNS and CDR2 SASEGT. This chain's CDR3 is CASSEVLNTEAFF. The DNA for the CDR3 is TGTGCCAGCAGTGAAGTCTTGAACACTGAAGCTTTCTTT.

The chain employs TRBV19 and TRBJ2-1; no firm D call. The CDR3 loop spans 13 amino acids. From germline, CDR1 is LNHDA and CDR2 SQIVND (reference sequence). Between the trimmed V and J ends, which lost 3 bases and 5 bases, there was a span of 8 bases. The CDR3 sequence is CASSIRQHNEQFF. Here the CDR3 DNA reads TGTGCCAGTAGTATTCGGCAGCACAATGAGCAGTTCTTC.

V usage is TRBV7-9 and J usage is TRBJ2-5; the match to TRBD1 covers 7 bases. Germline lookup yields CDR1 SEHNR and CDR2 FQNEAQ (reference sequence). The CDR3 extends over 15 amino acids. The V gene end was trimmed by 6 bases and the J gene end by 3 bases; junction bases not matched to a gene: 10. In nucleotides, the CDR3 is TGTGCCAGCAGTCCCCTTCCGGGACAGAAAGAGACCCAGTACTTC. This translates into CASSPLPGQKETQYF.

This chain uses TRBV5-1 with TRBJ1-2; no definite D call. Germline CDR1 reads SGHRS; CDR2 reads YFSETQ. Trimming left V 1 base short and J 6 bases short, with 10 bases between. CDR3 size: 13 residues. In DNA, the CDR3 is TGCGCCAGCAGCTTGTTCGAAAGGGATGGCTACACCTTC. Residues: CASSLFERDGYTF.

The V and J genes are TRBV7-2 and TRBJ2-1; D is undetermined. The CDR3 runs 14 residues. Germline lookup yields CDR1 SGHTA and CDR2 FQGNSA. Deletions cut 4 bases from V and 2 bases from J, with 9 bases between. CDR3 amino acids: CASSSLSPYNEQFF. The CDR3 DNA reads as TGTGCCAGCAGCTCCCTGTCCCCCTACAATGAGCAGTTCTTC.

The chain joins TRBV2 to TRBJ2-7; D is possibly TRBD2 (5 bases). V shed 6 bases and J shed 4 bases, with 10 bases lying between them. The CDR3 spans 12 residues. CDR1 is SNHLY and CDR2 is FYNNEI in the germline V gene. CDR3 coding DNA: TGTGCCAGCAGCCCGGCGGGTTACGAGCAGTACTTC. Amino acid sequence: CASSPAGYEQYF.

The chain joins TRBV7-2 to TRBJ2-1; tentatively, D is TRBD1 (7 bases). Germline CDR1 is SGHTA and CDR2 is FQGNSA. The V and J ends lost 0 bases and 3 bases respectively, with 12 bases between them. The CDR3 covers 16 residues. The DNA for the CDR3 is TGTGCCAGCAGCTTAGCTGGGGGGACAGACTACAATGAGCAGTTCTTC. Encoded protein: CASSLAGGTDYNEQFF.

The rearrangement uses TRBV4-3 and TRBJ2-3, with a weak D call TRBD2 (5 bases). This CDR3 comprises 15 residues. Germline CDR1 LGHNA, CDR2 YSLEER. The V gene lost 0 bases and the J gene lost 6 bases, with 13 bases spanning the gap. As DNA, the CDR3 is TGCGCCAGCAGCCAAGAAGTTCTAGCAGCCGATACGCAGTATTTT. Translation: CASSQEVLAADTQYF.

V usage is TRBV10-3 and J usage is TRBJ1-2; D perhaps matches TRBD1 (5 bases). The CDR3 extends over 15 amino acids. The germline V gene has CDR1 ENHRY and CDR2 SYGVKD. V gave up 8 bases and J gave up 8 bases, with 24 bases separating them. CDR3 bases: TGTGCCATCGGAGTTATCGGAACAGGAGGACTCGGCTACACCTTC. Its protein product is CAIGVIGTGGLGYTF.

In its sample, this clone was seen once. The chain is built from TRBV5-3 and TRBJ1-2; TRBD1 matches at 12 bases. Being an ORF, TRBV5-3 has a function that is uncertain. The CDR3 spans 16 residues. J was trimmed by 4 bases and V by 7 bases; bases with no gene match: 11. The CDR3 region has the DNA TGTGCCAGAGCTCCCGGGACAGGGGGCGTGATCTATGGCTACACCTTC. Residues: CARAPGTGGVIYGYTF.

This rearrangement joins TRBV10-3 to TRBJ2-7; 11 bases fit TRBD2. Per the germline V gene, CDR1 is ENHRY and CDR2 is SYGVKD. Trimming took 6 bases from V and 2 from J; bases not matched to a gene: 6. The CDR3 has 15 amino acids. CDR3 sequence: CAISPPGLAAYEQYF. CDR3 DNA sequence: TGTGCCATCAGCCCCCCGGGACTAGCGGCCTACGAGCAGTACTTC.

V gene TRBV7-6 combines with J gene TRBJ1-5; 9 bases line up with TRBD1. Losses at the gene ends were 1 base for V and 6 bases for J; bases not matched to a gene: 7. This CDR3 spans 16 amino acids. Germline CDR1 and CDR2: SGHVS and FNYEAQ. CDR3 sequence (DNA): TGTGCCAGCAGCTTAGAGGTCGGGACAGGGTTTCAGCCCCAGCATTTT. This gives the protein CASSLEVGTGFQPQHF. Based on the CDR3 plus reference TRBV7-6 and TRBJ1-5, the full variable domain is GAGVSQSPRYKVTKRGQDVALRCDPISGHVSLYWYRQALGQGPEFLTYFNYEAQQDKSGLPNDRFSAERPEGSISTLTIQRTEQRDSAMYRCASSLEVGTGFQPQHFGDGTRLSIL.

This clone was counted between two and nine times. The chain uses TRBV18 and TRBJ2-2; a possible D gene is TRBD1 (6 bases). Trimming took 10 bases from V and 1 from J, leaving 13 bases between them. The CDR3 runs to 14 residues. Germline values: CDR1 KGHSH, CDR2 LQKENI. DNA of the CDR3: TGTGCCACCTTCTGGGGACAGAACACCGGGGAGCTGTTTTTT. It yields the protein CATFWGQNTGELFF. The variable domain in full, with the rest retrieved from reference TRBV18 and TRBJ2-2, is NAGVMQNPRHLVRRRGQEARLRCSPMKGHSHVYWYRQLPEEGLKFMVYLQKENIIDESGMPKERFSAEFPKEGPSILRIQQVVRGDSAAYFCATFWGQNTGELFFGEGSRLTVL.